These T cell receptor beta chains were read from a single sample in a study of blood T cell repertoires in COVID-19. Here immunoSEQ multiplex PCR was the method, and the copy in TCRdb shows in-frame clones only, minus some. The profile covers about 180,000 clones, with more than 85% appearing a single time and under 3% taken by the ten largest. Sequenced material: peripheral blood. The receptors derive from a woman aged 30 to 39 with active or convalescent COVID-19. CDR3s include the opening cysteine and the closing phenylalanine or tryptophan. The D gene is left open where the match is weak. Where a row states a size, it is once, few, many or the class of an expanded clone; other rows omit it.

16 | . | . | TRBJ2-3 | TRBV6-1 | TGTGCCAGCAGTGAAGAAGATGCGGCCCCCCAGAATACGCAGTATTTT | CASSEEDAAPQNTQYF
14 | . | TRBD1 | TRBJ1-1 | TRBV7-2 | TGTGCCAGCAGCTTGTGGACAGGGAACACTGAAGCTTTCTTT | CASSLWTGNTEAFF
12 | . | . | TRBJ2-3 | TRBV3-1/TRBV3-2 | TGTGCCAGCAGCCGGGGGGCAGATACGCAGTATTTT | CASSRGADTQYF
15 | . | . | TRBJ2-7 | TRBV2 | TGTGCCAGCAGTGATATCTCTAGTGGGTTATACGAGCAGTACTTC | CASSDISSGLYEQYF
14 | . | . | TRBJ2-7 | TRBV12-5 | TGTGCTAGTGGCCCCCGGGACAACTCCTACGAGCAGTACTTC | CASGPRDNSYEQYF
15 | . | TRBD1 | TRBJ2-1 | TRBV5-1 | TGCGCCAGCAGCGCCGGACAGGGGACATACAATGAGCAGTTCTTC | CASSAGQGTYNEQFF
17 | . | . | TRBJ1-1 | TRBV7-9 | TGTGCCAGCAGCTTAGGTTTGGCAGGGAGGCGGGACACTGAAGCTTTCTTT | CASSLGLAGRRDTEAFF
13 | . | . | TRBJ1-2 | TRBV19 | TGTGCCAGCAGGGGTAGTCAGCACTATGGCTACACCTTC | CASRGSQHYGYTF
16 | . | TRBD2 | TRBJ2-7 | TRBV7-9 | TGTGCCAGCAGCGTAGGACTAGCGGGAGAAGCGTACGAGCAGTACTTC | CASSVGLAGEAYEQYF
13 | . | . | TRBJ2-2 | TRBV6-5 | TGTGCCAGCAGTTACGTATCGACCGGGGAGCTGTTTTTT | CASSYVSTGELFF
17 | few | TRBD2 | TRBJ2-2 | TRBV18 | TGTGCCAGCTCCCCCGGGACTACGAACTCGAACACCGGGGAGCTGTTTTTT | CASSPGTTNSNTGELFF
13 | . | . | TRBJ2-7 | TRBV11-3 | TGTGCCAGCAGCTTGGACATAACCTACGAGCAGTACTTC | CASSLDITYEQYF
13 | . | . | TRBJ1-2 | TRBV10-3 | TGTGCCATCAGTCCGGGGGGGGGCTATGGCTACACCTTC | CAISPGGGYGYTF
13 | once | . | TRBJ2-1 | TRBV29-1 | TGCAGCTTTGCGCAAGTACTATACAATGAGCAGTTCTTC | CSFAQVLYNEQFF
14 | . | TRBD1 | TRBJ2-7 | TRBV29-1 | TGCAGCGTTGATAGAGGGACAGGGTCCTACGAGCAGTACTTC | CSVDRGTGSYEQYF
14 | . | TRBD1 | TRBJ2-7 | TRBV28 | TGTGCCAGCAGGCTGGACAGGGCCTACAGCGACTACTACTTC | CASRLDRAYSDYYF
13 | . | TRBD1 | TRBJ1-2 | TRBV18 | TGTGCCAGCCAGCCACAGGGGAACTATGGCTACACCTTC | CASQPQGNYGYTF
14 | . | TRBD1 | TRBJ2-2 | TRBV7-9 | TGTGCCAGCACTACAGGGGCCTCCTCCGGGGAGCTGTTTTTT | CASTTGASSGELFF
16 | . | . | TRBJ2-2 | TRBV18 | TGTGCCAGCTCACCCGGCGGGGGCGCGAACACCGGGGAGCTGTTTTTT | CASSPGGGANTGELFF
13 | . | TRBD1 | TRBJ1-1 | TRBV18 | TGTGCCAGCTCACCGGGACAGGGGACAGAAGCTTTCTTT | CASSPGQGTEAFF
15 | few | . | TRBJ2-1 | TRBV18 | TGTGCCAGCTCACCACCGGGGAGCTCCTACAATGAGCAGTTCTTC | CASSPPGSSYNEQFF
15 | . | TRBD2 | TRBJ2-3 | TRBV6-5 | TGTGCCAGTGAAATAGCGGGAGGGAGCGCAGATACGCAGTATTTT | CASEIAGGSADTQYF
12 | . | . | TRBJ2-7 | TRBV7-2 | TGTGCCAGCAGCGAGACTAGATACGAGCAGTACTTC | CASSETRYEQYF
15 | few | . | TRBJ1-4 | TRBV7-8 | TGTGCCAGCAGCTTACCGGGGACTGCGTGGGAAAAACTGTTTTTT | CASSLPGTAWEKLFF
17 | once | . | TRBJ1-5 | TRBV7-8 | TGTGCCAGCAGCGGCACCGGGACACCTTATAGCAATCAGCCCCAGCATTTT | CASSGTGTPYSNQPQHF
14 | . | . | TRBJ1-3 | TRBV5-8 | TGTGCCAGCAGCGTTTCATTCTCTGGAAACACCATATATTTT | CASSVSFSGNTIYF
15 | once | . | TRBJ2-4 | TRBV5-1 | TGCGCCAGCAGCCCAGGGGCTCTAGCCAAAAACATTCAGTACTTC | CASSPGALAKNIQYF
13 | . | . | TRBJ1-1 | TRBV7-9 | TGTGCCAGCAGCTTAGGGCCACAGGGAATGGCTTTCTTT | CASSLGPQGMAFF
14 | . | . | TRBJ2-7 | TRBV7-2 | TGTGCCAGCAGCTTAGGCTACAGTTCCTACGAGCAGTACTTC | CASSLGYSSYEQYF
15 | . | . | TRBJ1-3 | TRBV11-3 | TGTGCCAGCAGCTTAGCAGGGATCTCTGGAAACACCATATATTTT | CASSLAGISGNTIYF
14 | . | . | TRBJ1-1 | TRBV7-2 | TGTGCCAGCAGCGCCCAGGGGACGTACACTGAAGCTTTCTTT | CASSAQGTYTEAFF